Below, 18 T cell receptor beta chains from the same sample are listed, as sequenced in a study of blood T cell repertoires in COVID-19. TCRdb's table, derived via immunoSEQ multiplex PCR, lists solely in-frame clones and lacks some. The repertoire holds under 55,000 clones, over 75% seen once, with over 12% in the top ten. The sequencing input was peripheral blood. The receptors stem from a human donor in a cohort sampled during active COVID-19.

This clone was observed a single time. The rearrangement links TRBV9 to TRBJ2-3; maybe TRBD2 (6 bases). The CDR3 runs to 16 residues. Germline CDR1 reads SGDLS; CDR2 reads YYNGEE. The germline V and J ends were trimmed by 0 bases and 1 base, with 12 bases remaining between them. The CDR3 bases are TGTGCCAGCAGCGTAGTAGGAGGGCCGGGCACAGATACGCAGTATTTT. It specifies CASSVVGGPGTDTQYF.

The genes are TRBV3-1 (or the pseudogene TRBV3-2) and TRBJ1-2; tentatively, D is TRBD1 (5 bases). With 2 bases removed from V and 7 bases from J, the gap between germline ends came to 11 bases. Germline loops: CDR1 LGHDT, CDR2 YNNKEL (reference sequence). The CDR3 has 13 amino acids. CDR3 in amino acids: CASSQSRERGYTF. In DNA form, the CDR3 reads TGTGCCAGCAGCCAAAGCAGGGAACGTGGCTACACCTTC.

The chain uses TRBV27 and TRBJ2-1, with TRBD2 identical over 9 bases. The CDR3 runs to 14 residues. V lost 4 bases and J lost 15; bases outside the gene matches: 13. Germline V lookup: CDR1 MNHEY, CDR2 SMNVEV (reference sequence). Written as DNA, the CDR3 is TGTGCCAGCAGTTCGGGGACTAGCAAAAGGAGGTGGTTCTTC. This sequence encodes CASSSGTSKRRWFF.

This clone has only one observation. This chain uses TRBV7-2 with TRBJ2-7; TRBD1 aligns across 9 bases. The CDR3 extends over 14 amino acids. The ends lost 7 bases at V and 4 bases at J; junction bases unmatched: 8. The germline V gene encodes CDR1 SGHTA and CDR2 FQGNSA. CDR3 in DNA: TGTGCCAGCACTGGAGGGGACAGGGTATACGAGCAGTACTTC. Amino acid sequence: CASTGGDRVYEQYF. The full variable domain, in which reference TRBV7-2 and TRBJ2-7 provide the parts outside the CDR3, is GAGVSQSPSNKVTEKGKDVELRCDPISGHTALYWYRQSLGQGLEFLIYFQGNSAPDKSGLPSDRFSAERTGGSVSTLTIQRTQQEDSAVYLCASTGGDRVYEQYFGPGTRLTVT.

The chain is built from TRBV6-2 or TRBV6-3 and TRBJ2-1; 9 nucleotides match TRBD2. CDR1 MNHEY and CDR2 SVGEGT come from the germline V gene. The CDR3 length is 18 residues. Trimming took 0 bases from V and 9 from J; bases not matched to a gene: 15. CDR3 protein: CASSYSNAIAGGPGEQFF. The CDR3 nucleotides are TGTGCCAGCAGTTACTCGAACGCAATTGCGGGAGGGCCGGGTGAGCAGTTCTTC.

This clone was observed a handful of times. The CDR3 loop is CASRHSRDTQRNGYTF. DNA of the CDR3: TGTGCCAGCAGGCACAGCCGGGACACTCAAAGGAACGGCTACACCTTC. The chain recombines TRBV6-6 with TRBJ1-2; perhaps TRBD1 as D (6 bases). This CDR3 has 16 amino acids. The germline V gene has CDR1 MNHNY and CDR2 SVGAGI (reference sequence). V lost 6 bases and J 8 bases, leaving 25 bases between the germline ends.

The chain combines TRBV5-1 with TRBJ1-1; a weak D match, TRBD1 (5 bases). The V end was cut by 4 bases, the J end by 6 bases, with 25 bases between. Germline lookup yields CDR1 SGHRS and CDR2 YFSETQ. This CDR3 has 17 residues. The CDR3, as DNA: TGCGCCAGCAGCCCTTGGTCGACAGCAGACTCAAAGGCTGAAGCTTTCTTT. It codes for CASSPWSTADSKAEAFF.

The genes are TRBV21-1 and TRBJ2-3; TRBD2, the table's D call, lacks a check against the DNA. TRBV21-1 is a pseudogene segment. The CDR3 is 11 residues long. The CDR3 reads CASSYTDTQYF. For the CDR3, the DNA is TGTGCCAGCAGCTACACAGATACGCAGTATTTT.

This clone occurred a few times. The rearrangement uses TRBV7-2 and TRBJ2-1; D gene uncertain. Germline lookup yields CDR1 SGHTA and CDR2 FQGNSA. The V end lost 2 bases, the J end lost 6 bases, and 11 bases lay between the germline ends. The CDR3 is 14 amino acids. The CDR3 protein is CASSLRQDGNEQFF. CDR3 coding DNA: TGTGCCAGCAGCTTAAGGCAGGATGGCAATGAGCAGTTCTTC.

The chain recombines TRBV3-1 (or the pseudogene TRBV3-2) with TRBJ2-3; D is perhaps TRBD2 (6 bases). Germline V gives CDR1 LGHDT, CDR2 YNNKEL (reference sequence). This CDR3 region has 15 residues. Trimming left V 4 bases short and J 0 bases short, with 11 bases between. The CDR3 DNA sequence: TGTGCCAGCAGCCCGACGGGGACTAGCACAGATACGCAGTATTTT. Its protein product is CASSPTGTSTDTQYF.

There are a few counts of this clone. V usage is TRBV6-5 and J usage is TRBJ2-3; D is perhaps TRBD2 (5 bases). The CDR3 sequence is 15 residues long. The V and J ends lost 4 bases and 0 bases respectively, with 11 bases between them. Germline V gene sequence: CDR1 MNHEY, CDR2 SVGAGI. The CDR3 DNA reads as TGTGCCAGCAGTTGGAGCGGAACTAGCACAGATACGCAGTATTTT. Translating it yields CASSWSGTSTDTQYF.

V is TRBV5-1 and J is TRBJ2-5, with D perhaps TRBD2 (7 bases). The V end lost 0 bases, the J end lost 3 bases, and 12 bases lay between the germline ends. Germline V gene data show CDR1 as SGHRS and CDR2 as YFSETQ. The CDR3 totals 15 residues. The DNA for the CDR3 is TGCGCCAGCAGCTTGGTAGGGGGGGACGAAGAGACCCAGTACTTC. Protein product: CASSLVGGDEETQYF.

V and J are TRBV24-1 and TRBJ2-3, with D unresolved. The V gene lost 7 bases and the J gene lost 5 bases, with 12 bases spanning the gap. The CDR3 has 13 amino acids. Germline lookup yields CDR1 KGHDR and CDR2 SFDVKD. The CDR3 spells CATRVGSGDTQYF. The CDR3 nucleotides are TGTGCCACCAGGGTCGGATCGGGAGATACGCAGTATTTT.

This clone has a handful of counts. CDR3 loop: CASSATSGTRGTETQYF. The DNA of the CDR3 is TGCGCCAGCAGCGCCACTAGCGGGACGAGAGGTACAGAGACCCAGTACTTC. The V and J genes are TRBV5-1 and TRBJ2-5; TRBD2 aligns across 10 bases. The CDR3 length is 17 residues. J gave up 4 bases and V 4 bases, and 13 bases lay outside the gene matches. CDR1 SGHRS and CDR2 YFSETQ come from the germline V gene.

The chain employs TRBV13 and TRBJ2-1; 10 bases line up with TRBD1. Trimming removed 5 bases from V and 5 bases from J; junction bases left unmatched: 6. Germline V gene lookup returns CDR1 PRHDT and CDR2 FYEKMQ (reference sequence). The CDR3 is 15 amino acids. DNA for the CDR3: TGTGCCAGCAGCGCCCGGGACAGGGGCCACAATGAGCAGTTCTTC. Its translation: CASSARDRGHNEQFF.

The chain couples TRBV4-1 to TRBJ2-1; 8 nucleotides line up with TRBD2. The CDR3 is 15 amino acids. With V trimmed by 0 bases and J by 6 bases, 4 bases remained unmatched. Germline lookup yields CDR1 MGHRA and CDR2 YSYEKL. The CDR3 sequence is CASSQDTGRGNEQFF. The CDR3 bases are TGCGCCAGCAGCCAAGATACCGGGAGGGGCAATGAGCAGTTCTTC.

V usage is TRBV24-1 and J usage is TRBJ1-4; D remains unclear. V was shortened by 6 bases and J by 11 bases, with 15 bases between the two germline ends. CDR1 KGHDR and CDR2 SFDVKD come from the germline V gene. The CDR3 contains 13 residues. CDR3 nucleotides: TGTGCCACCAGTCCCGCCTCAGACTGGAAACTGTTTTTT. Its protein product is CATSPASDWKLFF.

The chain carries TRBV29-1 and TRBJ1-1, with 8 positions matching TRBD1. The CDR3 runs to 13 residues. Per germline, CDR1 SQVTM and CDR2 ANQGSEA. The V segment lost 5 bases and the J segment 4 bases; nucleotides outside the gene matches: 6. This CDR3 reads CSVLYGQGTEAFF. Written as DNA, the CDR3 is TGCAGCGTTCTCTACGGACAGGGCACTGAAGCTTTCTTT.